This T cell receptor (beta chain) came from a study of T cells in Graves' hyperthyroidism and ophthalmopathy. TCR beta CDR3 region amplification was performed from RNA transcripts. HTBI primers were employed in a first-round RT-PCR of the TCR CDR3. One entry per CDR3 protein results from TCRdb running MiXCR on the multiplex PCR reads. The sample contains fewer than 250,000 distinct CDR3 sequences, over 15% of which appear only once. The origin of this receptor is a man over 45 with Graves' hyperthyroidism. Material: blood.

CDR3 sequence reads: CASSFGTGGYEQFF. CDR3 in DNA: TGTGCCAGCAGCTTCGGGACAGGGGGGTACGAGCAGTTCTTC. The chain carries TRBV5-4 and TRBJ2-1; 11 nucleotides line up with TRBD1. V shed 2 bases and J 10 bases; nucleotides not matched to a gene: 5. Germline V lookup: CDR1 SGHNT, CDR2 YYREEE (reference sequence). The CDR3 sequence is 14 residues long. Full variable domain (remainder filled in from reference TRBV5-4 and TRBJ2-1): ETGVTQSPTHLIKTRGQQVTLRCSSQSGHNTVSWYQQALGQGPQFIFQYYREEENGRGNFPPRFSGLQFPNYSSELNVNALELDDSALYLCASSFGTGGYEQFFGPGTRLTVL.